Reported below is one TCR beta chain. The CDR3 goes on 3 residues after the read ends, and that part is filled in from the germline J gene. This sample stems from a study of T cells in women clearing cervical HPV infection. Profiling relied on immunoSEQ multiplex PCR, and the TCRdb table lists in-frame clones only, not all of them. The sample totals around 23,000 clones. V shed 5 bases, J shed 0 bases, and the junction held 3 bases outside the gene matches. The CDR3 has 15 residues. Germline V lookup: CDR1 SEHNR, CDR2 FQNEAQ (reference sequence). The receptor was isolated from a woman between 18 and 75 years old with a cervical HPV16 infection that either progressed to CIN3+ or cleared (not recorded which). Sequenced input: blood buffy coat. This chain links TRBV7-9 with TRBJ1-3; 8 bases line up with TRBD1. Incomplete CDR3 DNA: TGTGCCAGCAGCCCCGACAGGGGCTCTGGAAACACC. Translated: CASSPDRGSGNT. The full-length CDR3 reads as CASSPDRGSGNTIYF.